These T cell receptor beta chains were read from a single sample in a study of blood T cells in healthy people across ages. TCRdb redid the calling of the 5' RACE reads with MiXCR, one entry per CDR3 protein. The sample consists of roughly 1,500,000 distinct CDR3 sequences, about 35% of them appearing once. Sequencing was carried out using blood. The receptor source for this set is a woman in her 30s in good health. The CDR3 runs from the conserved cysteine through the conserved F or W. A D gene is named only where the DNA matches it firmly. Clone size appears in some rows only: once, few, many, or a class for an expanded clone.

CDR3nt: TGTGCCAGCTCACTTGAAAGGGACCGTACCTACGAGCAGTACTTC
CDR3aa: CASSLERDRTYEQYF
j_gene: TRBJ2-7
v_gene: TRBV18
abundance: -
d_gene: -

CDR3nt: TGTGCCAGCAGCTTAACCCCTAGCGGGATTATCGATGAGCAGTTCTTC
CDR3aa: CASSLTPSGIIDEQFF
j_gene: TRBJ2-1
v_gene: TRBV11-1
abundance: few
d_gene: TRBD2

CDR3nt: TGTGCCAGCACCCGGACCCCGGTATGGGGCCTCAATGAGCAGTTCTTC
CDR3aa: CASTRTPVWGLNEQFF
j_gene: TRBJ2-1
v_gene: TRBV3-1
abundance: few
d_gene: -

CDR3nt: TGCAGTGCTACATCAAACCAGGGAGGGAGCTATGGCTACACCTTC
CDR3aa: CSATSNQGGSYGYTF
j_gene: TRBJ1-2
v_gene: TRBV20-1
abundance: few
d_gene: -

CDR3nt: TGTGCCAGCAGTTTCAGTTGGAATGAGCAGTTCTTC
CDR3aa: CASSFSWNEQFF
j_gene: TRBJ2-1
v_gene: TRBV28
abundance: few
d_gene: -

CDR3nt: TGTACTCTTATCCATGGCTACACCTTC
CDR3aa: CTLIHGYTF
j_gene: TRBJ1-2
v_gene: TRBV28
abundance: -
d_gene: -

CDR3nt: TGTGCCAGCAGCAAAGTTATCGCCGGGACGGGAGAGACCCAGTACTTC
CDR3aa: CASSKVIAGTGETQYF
j_gene: TRBJ2-5
v_gene: TRBV21-1
abundance: few
d_gene: -

CDR3nt: TGCGCCAGCAGCTCCCCCAGCGGGGGGTCTAATGAGCAGTTCTTC
CDR3aa: CASSSPSGGSNEQFF
j_gene: TRBJ2-1
v_gene: TRBV5-1
abundance: -
d_gene: TRBD2

CDR3nt: TGCAGTGCTAGAATCCCTAGCGGGGGGCATTACAATGAGCAGTTCTTC
CDR3aa: CSARIPSGGHYNEQFF
j_gene: TRBJ2-1
v_gene: TRBV20-1
abundance: -
d_gene: TRBD2

CDR3nt: TGCACCAGCAGCGGAACAGGGGGCGCGAATGAAAAACTGTTTTTT
CDR3aa: CTSSGTGGANEKLFF
j_gene: TRBJ1-4
v_gene: TRBV5-1
abundance: -
d_gene: TRBD1

CDR3nt: TGCAGTGCTAGGGACCCCTTAAAGTTGAACCAGTACTTC
CDR3aa: CSARDPLKLNQYF
j_gene: TRBJ2-5
v_gene: TRBV20-1
abundance: -
d_gene: -

CDR3nt: TGTGCCAGCAGTGCCCCAGGGGGGCAGGAGCAGTTCTTC
CDR3aa: CASSAPGGQEQFF
j_gene: TRBJ2-1
v_gene: TRBV27
abundance: -
d_gene: -

CDR3nt: TGTGCCAGCAGCGTCACGGATCTTAGCTCCTACAATGAGCAGTTCTTC
CDR3aa: CASSVTDLSSYNEQFF
j_gene: TRBJ2-1
v_gene: TRBV9
abundance: -
d_gene: -

CDR3nt: TGTGCCAGCAGCGACGACTGGAGCTCCTACAATGAGCAGTTCTTC
CDR3aa: CASSDDWSSYNEQFF
j_gene: TRBJ2-1
v_gene: TRBV11-2
abundance: -
d_gene: -

CDR3nt: TGTGCCAGCTCGCCAGGGTTAAAGTCTAACTATGGCTACACCTTC
CDR3aa: CASSPGLKSNYGYTF
j_gene: TRBJ1-2
v_gene: TRBV18
abundance: -
d_gene: -

CDR3nt: TGCGCCACCAGCAGAAAGGACCACGAGCAGTACTTC
CDR3aa: CATSRKDHEQYF
j_gene: TRBJ2-7
v_gene: TRBV15
abundance: few
d_gene: -

CDR3nt: TGCAGTGCTAGAGGCGGGGCTTATTCACCCCTCCACTTT
CDR3aa: CSARGGAYSPLHF
j_gene: TRBJ1-6
v_gene: TRBV20-1
abundance: -
d_gene: -

CDR3nt: TGTGCCAGCAGCCACGAGACAGGTCTCTATGGCTACACCTTC
CDR3aa: CASSHETGLYGYTF
j_gene: TRBJ1-2
v_gene: TRBV3-1
abundance: once
d_gene: -

CDR3nt: TGTGCCAGCAGCCAAGATCCCCGCGGACAGGGGAAAATATCACCCCTCCACTTT
CDR3aa: CASSQDPRGQGKISPLHF
j_gene: TRBJ1-6
v_gene: TRBV14
abundance: few
d_gene: TRBD1

CDR3nt: TGCAGCCTCCCGCCAGGCCCTACCTACGAGCAGTACTTC
CDR3aa: CSLPPGPTYEQYF
j_gene: TRBJ2-7
v_gene: TRBV20-1
abundance: many
d_gene: -

CDR3nt: TGTGCCAGCAGTCCCGAGACCCTGGCCAAAAACATTCAGTACTTC
CDR3aa: CASSPETLAKNIQYF
j_gene: TRBJ2-4
v_gene: TRBV2
abundance: few
d_gene: -

CDR3nt: TGTGCCAGCAATTACTCGGCCAGAAGTAACTATGGCTACACCTTC
CDR3aa: CASNYSARSNYGYTF
j_gene: TRBJ1-2
v_gene: TRBV6-5
abundance: -
d_gene: -

CDR3nt: TGTGCCAGCAAGCGGTGGGGCGGGGACTCCTACGAGCAGTACTTC
CDR3aa: CASKRWGGDSYEQYF
j_gene: TRBJ2-7
v_gene: TRBV28
abundance: -
d_gene: -

CDR3nt: TGCAGCGTTGATAAACGGGGGAATTTAATGAATGAGCAGTTCTTC
CDR3aa: CSVDKRGNLMNEQFF
j_gene: TRBJ2-1
v_gene: TRBV29-1
abundance: many
d_gene: -

CDR3nt: TGTGCCAGCGGAATAGGGACAGGGATGATTGGGGAAAAACTGTTTTTT
CDR3aa: CASGIGTGMIGEKLFF
j_gene: TRBJ1-4
v_gene: TRBV27
abundance: -
d_gene: TRBD1

CDR3nt: TGCGCCAGCAACCCGGGATTGGGTTACTACGAGCAGTACTTC
CDR3aa: CASNPGLGYYEQYF
j_gene: TRBJ2-7
v_gene: TRBV5-1
abundance: many
d_gene: -

CDR3nt: TGTGCCAGCAGTGAATGGTTCCAAGAGACCCAGTACTTC
CDR3aa: CASSEWFQETQYF
j_gene: TRBJ2-5
v_gene: TRBV2
abundance: -
d_gene: -

CDR3nt: TGTGCCAGCAGTTTATCCTACACGGGGCCCACCGGCTGGCAGTACTTC
CDR3aa: CASSLSYTGPTGWQYF
j_gene: TRBJ2-4
v_gene: TRBV27
abundance: few
d_gene: -

CDR3nt: TGTGCCAGCAGCCACCCTCGAGGCGGACAGAGACTGGGTGAGCAGTACTTC
CDR3aa: CASSHPRGGQRLGEQYF
j_gene: TRBJ2-7
v_gene: TRBV14
abundance: -
d_gene: -

CDR3nt: TGCGCCAGTAGCCCGGAGTACCCCCCGGGCTACACCTTC
CDR3aa: CASSPEYPPGYTF
j_gene: TRBJ1-2
v_gene: TRBV5-1
abundance: few
d_gene: -

CDR3nt: TGTGCCACCAGCAGAGAGTTGAGAGATACGCAGTATTTT
CDR3aa: CATSRELRDTQYF
j_gene: TRBJ2-3
v_gene: TRBV15
abundance: -
d_gene: -

CDR3nt: TGCAGTGGCATCTCGGGACCAAATAACACCTTC
CDR3aa: CSGISGPNNTF
j_gene: TRBJ1-2
v_gene: TRBV20-1
abundance: few
d_gene: -

CDR3nt: TGTGCCAGCAGTTACTCGCGGGGCCATTCTGGAAACACCATATATTTT
CDR3aa: CASSYSRGHSGNTIYF
j_gene: TRBJ1-3
v_gene: TRBV6-6
abundance: -
d_gene: -

CDR3nt: TGCAGTGCTAGCGAAGAAAAACTGTTTTTT
CDR3aa: CSASEEKLFF
j_gene: TRBJ1-4
v_gene: TRBV20-1
abundance: few
d_gene: -

CDR3nt: TGTGCCAGCAGTCCCCCTTGGACAGACACCGAAATCTACGAGCAGTACTTC
CDR3aa: CASSPPWTDTEIYEQYF
j_gene: TRBJ2-7
v_gene: TRBV12-3/TRBV12-4
abundance: many
d_gene: -

CDR3nt: TGTGCCAGCAGTGAATGGGACTGGGCGGAAAAACTGTTTTTT
CDR3aa: CASSEWDWAEKLFF
j_gene: TRBJ1-4
v_gene: TRBV2
abundance: -
d_gene: -